The 18 T cell receptor beta chains given below trace back to one sample, sequenced in a study of human thymus T cells (dated by TCRdb to 2020 to 2022). The library came from the immunoSEQ multiplex PCR assay. TCRdb obtained this table from immuneACCESS and retained in-frame rearrangements with V and J assigned. These tables miss some clones; where compared with another copy, unresolved V genes account for less than half of the shortfall, and the remainder is unexplained. This sample holds some 57,000 clones; nearly 95% were observed only once. Clones ranked in the top ten supply 5.5% to 7% of the sample. Material: blood. The source is a boy under two years old with a congenital heart defect but otherwise immunologically healthy.

CDR3 nucleotides: TGCGCCAGCAGCCCAGTGGGTCTGGGACACGAGCAGTACTTC. This translates into CASSPVGLGHEQYF. This chain connects TRBV5-1 to TRBJ2-7; either TRBD1 or TRBD2 may fit D (5 bases each). Per the germline V gene, CDR1 is SGHRS and CDR2 is YFSETQ. The CDR3 has 14 amino acids. V lost 4 bases and J lost 5, with 16 bases in between. Together with reference TRBV5-1 and TRBJ2-7, the CDR3 gives the full variable domain: KAGVTQTPRYLIKTRGQQVTLSCSPISGHRSVSWYQQTPGQGLQFLFEYFSETQRNKGNFPGRFSGRQFSNSRSEMNVSTLELGDSALYLCASSPVGLGHEQYFGPGTRLTVT.

The V gene is TRBV14, the J gene TRBJ1-5; 9 nucleotides line up with TRBD1. In germline, CDR1 is SGHDN, CDR2 FVKESK. Trimming at V came to 0 bases and at J to 3 bases, leaving 6 bases not matched to a gene. CDR3 length: 17 residues. CDR3 DNA: TGTGCCAGCAGCCAAGATAGGGGGACAGGGTTCAATCAGCCCCAGCATTTT. Translation gives CASSQDRGTGFNQPQHF.

In its sample, this clone was seen once. The chain couples TRBV28 to TRBJ2-2, with a tentative D call TRBD1 (5 bases). This CDR3 comprises 14 residues. The germline V gene encodes CDR1 MDHEN and CDR2 SYDVKM. Between the trimmed V and J ends, which lost 4 bases and 6 bases, there was a span of 12 bases. The CDR3 DNA reads TGTGCCAGCAGTTCCAGGGCTGACCCCGGGGAGCTGTTTTTT. The encoded protein is CASSSRADPGELFF.

The CDR3 bases are TGTGCCAGCGGGACAGGGCTGAATTCACCCCTCCACTTT. This sequence encodes CASGTGLNSPLHF. V usage is TRBV6-5 and J usage is TRBJ1-6; 9 nucleotides align to TRBD1. Germline-derived CDR1 and CDR2 are MNHEY and SVGAGI. CDR3 length: 13 amino acids. V was clipped by 8 bases and J by 7 bases; unmatched bases: 3.

The chain is built from TRBV19 and TRBJ2-1; D may be TRBD2 (6 bases). Looked up from germline, CDR1 is LNHDA and CDR2 is SQIVND (reference sequence). The V gene lost 2 bases and the J gene lost 6 bases, with 8 bases spanning the gap. The CDR3 length is 13 residues. CDR3 sequence: CASSITSINEQFF. CDR3 sequence (DNA): TGTGCCAGTAGTATAACTAGCATCAATGAGCAGTTCTTC.

V gene TRBV28 combines with J gene TRBJ2-1; 7 nucleotides agree with TRBD2. CDR1 and CDR2 from the germline V gene are MDHEN and SYDVKM. The CDR3 contains 16 residues. The J segment lost 4 bases and the V segment lost 0 bases, leaving 6 bases of the junction unmatched. DNA for the CDR3: TGTGCCAGCAGTTTATGGTGGGAGGGTTATTACAATGAGCAGTTCTTC. It specifies CASSLWWEGYYNEQFF.

This clone is a singleton in its sample. This chain joins TRBV6-5 and TRBJ1-4; D may be TRBD1 (5 bases). Germline CDR1 reads MNHEY; CDR2 reads SVGAGI. The CDR3 runs 13 residues. Trimming took 7 bases from V and 4 from J, leaving 10 bases between them. The CDR3 DNA follows: TGTGCCAGCAAGAGGGGATTTAATGAAAAACTGTTTTTT. It translates to CASKRGFNEKLFF.

The genes are TRBV5-6 and TRBJ2-5; TRBD2 agrees at 11 bases. The CDR3 runs to 15 residues. The junction had 6 bases not matched to a gene; V was cut back by 3 bases and J by 5 bases. Germline V CDR1 and CDR2: SGHDT, YYEEEE. CDR3 nucleotide sequence: TGTGCCAGCAGCTACGGACTAGCGGGTTTGGAGACCCAGTACTTC. Encoded protein: CASSYGLAGLETQYF.

The V call is TRBV28, the J call TRBJ1-1; the D gene is possibly TRBD1 (6 bases). V lost 1 base to trimming and J lost 5 bases, with 14 bases between them. CDR3 length: 15 residues. In germline, CDR1 is MDHEN, CDR2 SYDVKM. CDR3 in DNA: TGTGCCAGCAGTTTATTGGGGTGGGGGCGGACTGAAGCTTTCTTT. Translation: CASSLLGWGRTEAFF.

The chain joins TRBV7-9 to TRBJ2-1, with TRBD1 as a possible D gene (6 bases). The CDR3 contains 14 residues. V was pared by 8 bases and J by 8 bases, with 19 bases between. Germline V CDR1 and CDR2: SEHNR, FQNEAQ (reference sequence). The CDR3 DNA reads TGTGCCAGCCACTCGGCCTCAGGGGTTTATGAGCAGTTCTTC. This gives the protein CASHSASGVYEQFF.

The chain recombines TRBV7-8 with TRBJ2-3; D might be TRBD2 (5 bases). The germline V gene has CDR1 SGHVS and CDR2 FQNEAQ. CDR3 length equals 15 residues. V shed 1 base and J shed 3 bases, with 11 bases lying between them. The CDR3: CASSLGRVRTDTQYF. In nucleotides, the CDR3 is TGTGCCAGCAGCTTAGGGCGGGTGAGGACAGATACGCAGTATTTT.

The rearrangement uses TRBV4-1 and TRBJ1-5; perhaps TRBD1 as D (5 bases). Trimming removed 6 bases at V and 4 bases at J, with 16 bases between. From germline, CDR1 is MGHRA and CDR2 YSYEKL. There are 15 residues in the CDR3. DNA for the CDR3: TGCGCCAGCAGTAGAGGGGACCGGGGTAATCAGCCCCAGCATTTT. Protein product: CASSRGDRGNQPQHF.

V usage is TRBV15 and J usage is TRBJ2-1; no definite D call. This CDR3 contains 15 residues. Trimming pared 0 bases from V and 4 bases from J, leaving 10 bases between. Germline values: CDR1 LNHNV, CDR2 YYDKDF (reference sequence). The CDR3 loop is CATSRDENSYNEQFF. Here the CDR3 DNA reads TGTGCCACCAGCAGAGATGAAAACTCGTACAATGAGCAGTTCTTC.

The rearrangement joins TRBV28 to TRBJ2-3, with D possibly being TRBD1 (6 bases). Trimming took 5 bases from V and 2 from J, leaving 20 bases between them. The CDR3 has 17 residues. Germline CDR1 MDHEN, CDR2 SYDVKM. The CDR3: CASSRGGGLGSTDTQYF. As DNA, the CDR3 is TGTGCCAGCAGTCGAGGGGGTGGCCTAGGATCCACAGATACGCAGTATTTT.

The chain couples TRBV10-2 to TRBJ2-1; TRBD2 matches 8 bases. The germline gives CDR1 WSHSY, CDR2 SAAADI. The CDR3 covers 12 residues. Trimming removed 8 bases from V and 5 bases from J; junction bases left unmatched: 2. CDR3 DNA sequence: TGCGCCAGCGCGCGGGGGGACAATGAGCAGTTCTTC. It specifies CASARGDNEQFF.

The chain is built from TRBV9 and TRBJ1-4; the D is unclear. Deletions cut 0 bases from V and 5 bases from J, with 20 bases between. The CDR3 extends over 18 amino acids. Per the germline V gene, CDR1 is SGDLS and CDR2 is YYNGEE. CDR3 amino acids: CASSVAWTDFGYNEKLFF. The CDR3 DNA reads as TGTGCCAGCAGCGTAGCCTGGACGGATTTTGGATACAATGAAAAACTGTTTTTT.

The chain links TRBV5-1 to TRBJ2-1; D unclear. The CDR3 sequence is 11 residues long. Germline values: CDR1 SGHRS, CDR2 YFSETQ. Deletions cut 0 bases from V and 6 bases from J, with 1 base between. The CDR3 nucleotides read TGCGCCAGCAGCTTGGCCAATGAGCAGTTCTTC. It specifies CASSLANEQFF.

The J gene is TRBJ1-4, the V gene TRBV7-9, with D perhaps TRBD1 (5 bases). CDR1 and CDR2 from the germline V gene are SEHNR and FQNEAQ (reference sequence). The V end lost 4 bases, the J end lost 4 bases, and 19 bases lay between the germline ends. The CDR3 totals 17 residues. The CDR3 loop is CASSSSYKRGGNEKLFF. CDR3 sequence (DNA): TGTGCCAGCAGCTCCTCCTACAAACGCGGGGGTAATGAAAAACTGTTTTTT.